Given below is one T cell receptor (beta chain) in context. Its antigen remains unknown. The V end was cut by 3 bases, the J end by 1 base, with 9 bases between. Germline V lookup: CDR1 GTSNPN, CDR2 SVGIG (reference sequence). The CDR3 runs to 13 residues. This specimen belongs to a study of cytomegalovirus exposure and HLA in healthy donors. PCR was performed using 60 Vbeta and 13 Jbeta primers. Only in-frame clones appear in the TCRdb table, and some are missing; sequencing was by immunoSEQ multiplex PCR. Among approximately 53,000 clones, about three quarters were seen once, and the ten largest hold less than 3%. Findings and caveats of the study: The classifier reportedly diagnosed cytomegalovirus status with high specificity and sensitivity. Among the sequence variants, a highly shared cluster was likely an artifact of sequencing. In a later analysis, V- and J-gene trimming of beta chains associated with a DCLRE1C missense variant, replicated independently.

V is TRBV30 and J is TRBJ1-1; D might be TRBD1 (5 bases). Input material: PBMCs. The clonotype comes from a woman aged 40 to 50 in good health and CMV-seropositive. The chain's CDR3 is CAWRPTENTEAFF. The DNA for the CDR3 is TGTGCCTGGAGACCGACAGAGAACACTGAAGCTTTCTTT.